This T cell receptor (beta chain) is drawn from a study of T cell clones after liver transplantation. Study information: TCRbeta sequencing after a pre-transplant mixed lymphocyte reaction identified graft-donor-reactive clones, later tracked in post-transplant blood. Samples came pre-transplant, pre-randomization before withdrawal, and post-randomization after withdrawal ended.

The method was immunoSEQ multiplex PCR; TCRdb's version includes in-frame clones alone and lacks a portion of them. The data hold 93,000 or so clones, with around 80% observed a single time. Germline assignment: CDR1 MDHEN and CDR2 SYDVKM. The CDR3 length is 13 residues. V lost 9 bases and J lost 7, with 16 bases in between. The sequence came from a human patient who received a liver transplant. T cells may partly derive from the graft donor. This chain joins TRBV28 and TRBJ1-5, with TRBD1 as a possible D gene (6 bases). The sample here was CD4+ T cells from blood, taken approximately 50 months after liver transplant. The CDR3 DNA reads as TGTGCCAGTCATGCTTGGGACAACCAGCCCCAGCATTTT. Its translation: CASHAWDNQPQHF. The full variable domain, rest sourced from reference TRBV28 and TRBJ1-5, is DVKVTQSSRYLVKRTGEKVFLECVQDMDHENMFWYRQDPGLGLRLIYFSYDVKMKEKGDIPEGYSVSREKKERFSLILESASTNQTSMYLCASHAWDNQPQHFGDGTRLSIL.